The present T cell receptor (beta chain) was sequenced within a study of shared clonotypes between healthy human individuals. Deep was the level used in running the assay. Using immunoSEQ multiplex PCR, the repertoire was profiled, and TCRdb retains in-frame clones only, with some absent. The repertoire holds about 1,900,000 clones, with approximately 94% as singletons. Positively selected for CCR7, the CD45RO-negative cells used as naive CD8 cells excluded terminally differentiated effector memory CD45RA+ cells. Details on this clone: The antigen is unknown.

In germline, CDR1 is SGHAT, CDR2 FQNNGV. V gave up 1 base and J gave up 6 bases, with 8 bases separating them. The CDR3 consists of 13 residues. Study observations and caveats: Donors were few, which limited the genetic and exposure-history diversity represented. Generation probability values for non-shared clonotypes were lower than those for clonotypes shared by all four donors. The study found roughly 5% of naive CD4 clonotypes shared across four donors.

The TCR originated in a man aged 18 to 30 in good health. This sequence joins TRBV11-2 and TRBJ2-3; D gene uncertain. Input material: naive CD8+ T cells sorted from blood. CDR3 coding DNA: TGTGCCAGCAGCTTAGCCGACTCCGATACGCAGTATTTT. It codes for CASSLADSDTQYF.